One sample yielded the 15 T cell receptor beta chains listed below, sequenced in a study of blood T cell repertoires in COVID-19 (dated by TCRdb to about 2020). Preparation of the library involved the immunoSEQ multiplex PCR assay. Imported from immuneACCESS, the table was reduced by TCRdb to in-frame sequences with V and J called. These copies leave out some clones; in studies compared against another copy, an unresolved V gene accounts for under half, and the cause of the remainder is not known. The sample yields tens of thousands of clones; around 80% were counted once. Approximately 4% of the sample rests with the top ten. The sequencing input was PBMCs or T cells enriched from blood (not recorded which). Receptors originate from a woman aged 40 to 49 with acute COVID-19.

V and J are TRBV14 and TRBJ1-4, with 10 bases lining up with TRBD1. CDR1 is SGHDN, CDR2 FVKESK, per germline. V was pared by 2 bases and J by 5 bases, with 5 bases of the junction left unmatched. CDR3 length equals 16 residues. The CDR3 loop reads CASSQRDRGPNEKLFF. The CDR3 DNA reads as TGTGCCAGCAGCCAAAGGGACAGGGGCCCAAATGAAAAACTGTTTTTT.

Here the CDR3 reads CASSQSETQYF. In DNA, the CDR3 is TGTGCCAGCAGCCAGTCAGAGACCCAGTACTTC. The chain recombines TRBV11-2 with TRBJ2-5, with no clear D. Germline V gene lookup returns CDR1 SGHAT and CDR2 FQNNGV. CDR3 length equals 11 residues. The ends were cut back, 5 bases at V and 4 bases at J, with 5 bases in the middle.

The rearrangement links TRBV4-2 to TRBJ2-1; 11 nucleotides align to TRBD2. Germline lookup yields CDR1 LGHNA and CDR2 YNFKEQ. CDR3 length: 20 residues. The junction had 17 bases not matched to a gene; V was cut back by 3 bases and J by 4 bases. The CDR3 DNA reads as TGTGCCAGCAGCCACGCTCTCTCGTTACTAGCGGGGGAGCTGTACAATGAGCAGTTCTTC. It translates to CASSHALSLLAGELYNEQFF.

The gene calls are TRBV27 and TRBJ2-1, with 16 bases lining up with TRBD2. CDR3 length: 17 residues. Germline values: CDR1 MNHEY, CDR2 SMNVEV (reference sequence). After removal of 4 bases from V and 4 bases from J, the junction contained 4 bases not matched to a gene. The CDR3 is CASSSGTSGRAYNEQFF. The CDR3 DNA is TGTGCCAGCAGTTCCGGGACTAGCGGGAGGGCTTACAATGAGCAGTTCTTC.

This chain uses TRBV7-9 with TRBJ1-1; no clear D. Germline loops: CDR1 SEHNR, CDR2 FQNEAQ (reference sequence). V was trimmed by 5 bases and J by 8 bases, leaving 9 bases between them. The CDR3 is made up of 11 amino acids. CDR3 bases: TGTGCCAGCAGCCTCAGTAAGGAAGCTTTCTTT. Amino acid sequence: CASSLSKEAFF. The variable domain in full, with the rest retrieved from reference TRBV7-9 and TRBJ1-1, is DTGVSQNPRHKITKRGQNVTFRCDPISEHNRLYWYRQTLGQGPEFLTYFQNEAQLEKSRLLSDRFSAERPKGSFSTLEIQRTEQGDSAMYLCASSLSKEAFFGQGTRLTVV.

This clone was recorded once. The chain joins TRBV14 to TRBJ2-1; 7 bases fit TRBD2. This CDR3 spans 18 amino acids. Germline V gene data show CDR1 as SGHDN and CDR2 as FVKESK. J lost 5 bases, V lost 2 bases, and 15 bases had no gene match. Written as DNA, the CDR3 is TGTGCCAGCAGCCAAAGGAGGAGTCTAGCGGTGTCTAACAATGAGCAGTTCTTC. It specifies CASSQRRSLAVSNNEQFF.

V usage is TRBV2 and J usage is TRBJ1-2; TRBD1 matches 7 bases. Germline lookup yields CDR1 SNHLY and CDR2 FYNNEI. This CDR3 spans 14 amino acids. The V gene end was trimmed by 7 bases and the J gene end by 0 bases; junction bases not matched to a gene: 5. CDR3 nucleotide sequence: TGTGCCAGCAACCGGGACAGAGCTAACTATGGCTACACCTTC. The encoded protein is CASNRDRANYGYTF.

The rearrangement joins TRBV5-1 to TRBJ1-1; maybe TRBD1 (6 bases). The CDR3 spans 15 residues. CDR1 and CDR2 from the germline V gene are SGHRS and YFSETQ. Trimming stripped 3 bases from V and 1 base from J, with 13 bases between. DNA for the CDR3: TGCGCCAGCAGCTGGGGGCCGAACACGAACACTGAAGCTTTCTTT. This translates into CASSWGPNTNTEAFF. Supplemented by reference TRBV5-1 and TRBJ1-1, the full variable domain reads KAGVTQTPRYLIKTRGQQVTLSCSPISGHRSVSWYQQTPGQGLQFLFEYFSETQRNKGNFPGRFSGRQFSNSRSEMNVSTLELGDSALYLCASSWGPNTNTEAFFGQGTRLTVV.

This clone occurred once. The rearrangement joins TRBV9 to TRBJ1-6, with a weak D call TRBD1 (6 bases). Germline V gives CDR1 SGDLS, CDR2 YYNGEE. This CDR3 has 15 residues. Trimming left V 0 bases short and J 8 bases short, with 12 bases between. The CDR3 loop reads CASSVAGAGDSPLHF. The CDR3 DNA reads as TGTGCCAGCAGCGTAGCAGGGGCTGGGGATTCACCCCTCCACTTT. Full variable domain (rest looked up from reference TRBV9 and TRBJ1-6): DSGVTQTPKHLITATGQRVTLRCSPRSGDLSVYWYQQSLDQGLQFLIQYYNGEERAKGNILERFSAQQFPDLHSELNLSSLELGDSALYFCASSVAGAGDSPLHFGNGTRLTVT.

The chain combines TRBV12-1 with TRBJ2-3; the D call in the table, TRBD2, was not verified against the DNA. TRBV12-1 is an annotated pseudogene. The CDR3 has 16 residues. Here the CDR3 DNA reads TGTGCCAGCAGTGCAGGACTAGCGGGGGGGACAGATACGCAGTATTTT. It is translated as CASSAGLAGGTDTQYF.

This chain uses TRBV6-1 with TRBJ1-1; no definite D call. Germline V gene lookup returns CDR1 MNHNS and CDR2 SASEGT. CDR3 size: 14 residues. The V gene lost 0 bases and the J gene lost 6 bases, with 11 bases spanning the gap. In nucleotides, the CDR3 is TGTGCCAGCAGTGAAGCCACTCCAGCGGCTGAAGCTTTCTTT. Protein: CASSEATPAAEAFF.

The chain links TRBV2 to TRBJ2-7; no clear D. The CDR3 extends over 14 amino acids. V lost 0 bases, J lost 7 bases, and 13 bases lay in between. Germline CDR1 is SNHLY and CDR2 is FYNNEI. Written as DNA, the CDR3 is TGTGCCAGCAGTGAAGCGACCCGGGTCGCAGAGCAGTACTTC. Its translation is CASSEATRVAEQYF. The variable domain in full, completed from reference TRBV2 and TRBJ2-7, reads EPEVTQTPSHQVTQMGQEVILRCVPISNHLYFYWYRQILGQKVEFLVSFYNNEISEKSEIFDDQFSVERPDGSNFTLKIRSTKLEDSAMYFCASSEATRVAEQYFGPGTRLTVT.

The rearrangement links TRBV5-4 to TRBJ2-7, with 12 bases lining up with TRBD1. CDR3 length: 16 residues. CDR1 is SGHNT and CDR2 is YYREEE in the germline V gene (reference sequence). The ends lost 0 bases at V and 6 bases at J; junction bases unmatched: 7. CDR3 in DNA: TGTGCCAGCAGCTTGGCCTGGGACAGGGGGCGTCGCGAGCAGTACTTC. Its protein product is CASSLAWDRGRREQYF.

The chain couples TRBV18 to TRBJ1-1; D not certain. The length of the CDR3 is 17 residues. Trimming pared 0 bases from V and 4 bases from J, leaving 18 bases between. Looked up from germline, CDR1 is KGHSH and CDR2 is LQKENI. The CDR3 coding sequence is TGTGCCAGCTCACCACCCCCCCTCGACGGGAGGCCCACTGAAGCTTTCTTT. Its protein product is CASSPPPLDGRPTEAFF.

This chain joins TRBV7-9 and TRBJ2-1; no clear D gene. Trimming left V 1 base short and J 7 bases short, with 8 bases between. Germline-derived CDR1 and CDR2 are SEHNR and FQNEAQ (reference sequence). This CDR3 spans 13 amino acids. The CDR3, as DNA: TGTGCCAGCAGCTTAGACAGAACTAATGAGCAGTTCTTC. Its protein product is CASSLDRTNEQFF.